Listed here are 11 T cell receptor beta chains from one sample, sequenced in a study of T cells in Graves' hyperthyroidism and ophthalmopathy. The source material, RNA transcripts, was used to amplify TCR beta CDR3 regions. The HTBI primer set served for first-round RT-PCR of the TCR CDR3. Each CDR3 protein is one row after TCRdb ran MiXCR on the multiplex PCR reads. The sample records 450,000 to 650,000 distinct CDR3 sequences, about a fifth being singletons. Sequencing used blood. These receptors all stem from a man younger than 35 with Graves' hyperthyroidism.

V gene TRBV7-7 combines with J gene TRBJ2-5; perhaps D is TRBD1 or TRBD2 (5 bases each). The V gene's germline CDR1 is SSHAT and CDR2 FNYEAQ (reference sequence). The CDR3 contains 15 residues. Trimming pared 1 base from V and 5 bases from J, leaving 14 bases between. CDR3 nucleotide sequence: TGTGCCAGCAGCTTAGAGCCAGGGTGGGAGGAGACCCAGTACTTC. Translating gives CASSLEPGWEETQYF.

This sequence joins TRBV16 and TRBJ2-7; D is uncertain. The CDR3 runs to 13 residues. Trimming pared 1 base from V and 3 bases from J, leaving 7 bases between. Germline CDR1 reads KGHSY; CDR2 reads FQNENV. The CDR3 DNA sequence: TGTGCCAGCAGCCAATGGCGCAACTACGAGCAGTACTTC. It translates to CASSQWRNYEQYF.

The CDR3: CASSPVRERGETQYF. CDR3 nucleotide sequence: TGTGCCAGCTCACCCGTCCGGGAGAGGGGGGAGACCCAGTACTTC. The chain carries TRBV18 and TRBJ2-5; D tentatively fits TRBD1 or TRBD2 (6 bases each). Germline assignment: CDR1 KGHSH and CDR2 LQKENI. The CDR3 length is 15 residues. With 3 bases removed from V and 5 bases from J, the gap between germline ends came to 16 bases.

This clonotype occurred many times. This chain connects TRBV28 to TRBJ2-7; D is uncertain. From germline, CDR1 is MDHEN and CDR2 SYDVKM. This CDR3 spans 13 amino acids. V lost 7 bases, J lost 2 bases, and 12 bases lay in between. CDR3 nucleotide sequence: TGTGCCAGCAACCCCTACACCACCTACGAGCAGTACTTC. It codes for CASNPYTTYEQYF.

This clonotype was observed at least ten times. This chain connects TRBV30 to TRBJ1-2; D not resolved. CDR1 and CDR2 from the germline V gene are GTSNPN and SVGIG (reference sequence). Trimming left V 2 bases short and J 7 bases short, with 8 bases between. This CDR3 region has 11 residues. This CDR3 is CAWSKPGGYTF. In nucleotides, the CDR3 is TGTGCCTGGAGTAAACCAGGTGGCTACACCTTC. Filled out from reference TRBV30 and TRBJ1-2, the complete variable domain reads SQTIHQWPATLVQPVGSPLSLECTVEGTSNPNLYWYRQAAGRGLQLLFYSVGIGQISSEVPQNLSASRPQDRQFILSSKKLLLSDSGFYLCAWSKPGGYTFGSGTRLTVV.

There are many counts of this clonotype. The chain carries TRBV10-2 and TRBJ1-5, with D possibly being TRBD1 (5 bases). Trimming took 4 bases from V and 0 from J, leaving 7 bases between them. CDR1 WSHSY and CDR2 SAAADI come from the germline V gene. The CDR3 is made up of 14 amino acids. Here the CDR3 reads CASSAGGSNQPQHF. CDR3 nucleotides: TGCGCCAGCAGTGCTGGGGGTAGCAATCAGCCCCAGCATTTT.

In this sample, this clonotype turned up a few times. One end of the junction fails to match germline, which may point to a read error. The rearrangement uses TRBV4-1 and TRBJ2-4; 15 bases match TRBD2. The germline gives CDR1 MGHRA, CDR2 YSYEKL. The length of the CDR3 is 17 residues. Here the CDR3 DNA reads TGCGCCAGCAGCCTGGGACTAGCGGGGGGAAGCAAAAACATTAAGTACTTC. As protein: CASSLGLAGGSKNIKYF.

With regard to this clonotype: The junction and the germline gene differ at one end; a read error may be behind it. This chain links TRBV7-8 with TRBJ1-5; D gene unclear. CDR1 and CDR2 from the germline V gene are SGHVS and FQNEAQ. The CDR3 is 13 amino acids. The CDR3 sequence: CASSPERNQPQRF. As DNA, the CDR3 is TGTGCCAGCAGCCCCGAGAGAAATCAGCCCCAGCGTTTT. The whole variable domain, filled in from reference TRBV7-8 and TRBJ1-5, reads GAGVSQSPRYKVAKRGQDVALRCDPISGHVSLFWYQQALGQGPEFLTYFQNEAQLDKSGLPSDRFFAERPEGSVSTLKIQRTQQEDSAVYLCASSPERNQPQRFGDGTRLSIL.

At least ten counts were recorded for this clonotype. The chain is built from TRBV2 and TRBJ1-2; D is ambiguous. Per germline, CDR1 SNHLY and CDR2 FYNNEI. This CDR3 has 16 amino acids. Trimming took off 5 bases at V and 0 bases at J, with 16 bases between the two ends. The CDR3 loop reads CASSRTYQFANYGYTF. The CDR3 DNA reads TGTGCCAGCAGTAGAACTTATCAGTTCGCTAACTATGGCTACACCTTC. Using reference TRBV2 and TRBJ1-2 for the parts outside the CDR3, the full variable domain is EPEVTQTPSHQVTQMGQEVILRCVPISNHLYFYWYRQILGQKVEFLVSFYNNEISEKSEIFDDQFSVERPDGSNFTLKIRSTKLEDSAMYFCASSRTYQFANYGYTFGSGTRLTVV.

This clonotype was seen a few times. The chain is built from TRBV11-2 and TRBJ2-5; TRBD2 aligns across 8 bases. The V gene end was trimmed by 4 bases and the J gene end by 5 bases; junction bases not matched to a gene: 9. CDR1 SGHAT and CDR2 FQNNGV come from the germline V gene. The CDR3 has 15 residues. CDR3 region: CASSSVTLAGETQYF. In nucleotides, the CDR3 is TGTGCCAGCAGCTCCGTTACCCTAGCGGGCGAGACCCAGTACTTC.

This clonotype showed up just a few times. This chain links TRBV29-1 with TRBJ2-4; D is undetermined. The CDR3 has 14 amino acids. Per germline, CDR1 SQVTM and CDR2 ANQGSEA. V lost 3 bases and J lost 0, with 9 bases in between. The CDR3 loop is CSVEGSLAKNIQYF. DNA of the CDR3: TGCAGCGTTGAGGGCAGCCTAGCCAAAAACATTCAGTACTTC.